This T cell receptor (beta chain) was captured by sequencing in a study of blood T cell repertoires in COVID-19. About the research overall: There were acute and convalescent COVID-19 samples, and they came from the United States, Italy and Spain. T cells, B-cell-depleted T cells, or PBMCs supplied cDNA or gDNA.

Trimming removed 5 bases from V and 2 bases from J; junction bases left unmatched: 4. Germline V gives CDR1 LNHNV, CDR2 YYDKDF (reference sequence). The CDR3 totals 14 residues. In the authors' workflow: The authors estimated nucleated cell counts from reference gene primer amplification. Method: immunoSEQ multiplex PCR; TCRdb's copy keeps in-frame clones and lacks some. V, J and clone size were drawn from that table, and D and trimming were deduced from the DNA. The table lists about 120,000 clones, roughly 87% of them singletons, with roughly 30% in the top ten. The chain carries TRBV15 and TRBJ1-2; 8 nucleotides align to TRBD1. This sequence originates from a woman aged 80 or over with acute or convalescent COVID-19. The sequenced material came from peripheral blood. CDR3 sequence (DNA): TGTGCCACCAGCCGACGACAGGGGAACTATGGCTACACCTTC. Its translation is CATSRRQGNYGYTF.